These 20 T cell receptor beta chains were all obtained from the same sample, sequenced in a study of cytotoxic CD8 clonotypes in ibrutinib-treated CLL. The assay was immunoSEQ multiplex PCR, and TCRdb's table has in-frame clones only and misses some. This table has over 95,000 clones, about 50% appearing once. Sequences were derived from PBMCs, sampled after 24 months of ibrutinib treatment. Source of these receptors: a human donor with chronic lymphocytic leukemia.

The chain uses TRBV5-8 and TRBJ1-1; D gene ambiguous. The CDR3 runs to 13 residues. V lost 1 base, J lost 7 bases, and 11 bases lay in between. Germline CDR1 and CDR2: SGHTS and YDEGEE. This chain's CDR3 is CASSLQQKYEAFF. The DNA of the CDR3 is TGTGCCAGCAGCTTGCAACAGAAGTATGAAGCTTTCTTT.

The chain joins TRBV29-1 to TRBJ2-3; D possibly corresponds to TRBD2 (5 bases). V was trimmed by 4 bases and J by 5 bases, leaving 16 bases between them. The CDR3 spans 14 residues. Germline V CDR1 and CDR2: SQVTM, ANQGSEA. CDR3 sequence reads: CSVGGLQAQDTQYF. DNA for the CDR3: TGCAGCGTTGGAGGACTGCAAGCACAAGATACGCAGTATTTT.

The rearrangement joins TRBV5-5 to TRBJ2-3; no reliable D call. V lost 4 bases to trimming and J lost 2 bases, with 5 bases between them. There are 12 residues in the CDR3. CDR1 and CDR2 (germline): SGHKS, YYEKEE (reference sequence). The CDR3 region is CASSPDTDTQYF. The CDR3, as DNA: TGTGCCAGCAGCCCGGACACAGATACGCAGTATTTT.

The rearrangement links TRBV15 to TRBJ2-2; 11 bases are shared with TRBD1. Germline CDR1 LNHNV, CDR2 YYDKDF (reference sequence). The V gene end was trimmed by 8 bases and the J gene end by 5 bases; junction bases not matched to a gene: 4. The CDR3 is 14 amino acids. The CDR3 DNA reads as TGTGCCACCGACCGGGACAGGGGGACCGGGGAGCTGTTTTTT. It encodes CATDRDRGTGELFF.

This clone was detected a few times. The chain joins TRBV6-6 to TRBJ1-6; weak D call: TRBD1 (6 bases). The germline V gene encodes CDR1 MNHNY and CDR2 SVGAGI (reference sequence). The CDR3 extends over 14 amino acids. V was trimmed by 6 bases and J by 8 bases, leaving 14 bases between them. The CDR3 reads CASSTQGNHSPLHF. CDR3 coding DNA: TGTGCCAGCAGCACGCAGGGGAACCATTCACCCCTCCACTTT.

The chain carries TRBV7-2 and TRBJ2-3, with D uncertain. CDR1 and CDR2 (germline): SGHTA, FQGNSA. This CDR3 is 12 amino acids long. The germline V and J ends were trimmed by 6 bases and 2 bases, with 6 bases remaining between them. CDR3 bases: TGTGCCAGCAGGAGAATCACAGATACGCAGTATTTT. This gives the protein CASRRITDTQYF.

The rearrangement uses TRBV25-1 and TRBJ1-2, with a weak D call TRBD1 (5 bases). V was pared by 6 bases and J by 5 bases, with 10 bases between. CDR1 and CDR2 from the germline V gene are MGHDK and SYGVNS. The CDR3 has 12 residues. CDR3 sequence (DNA): TGTGCCAGCAGCCAGCAGGGATATGGCTACACCTTC. Translated, it gives CASSQQGYGYTF.

This clone has only a few counts. The chain combines TRBV29-1 with TRBJ1-2, with 7 nucleotides matching TRBD1. Trimming took 4 bases from V and 3 from J; bases not matched to a gene: 8. CDR1 SQVTM and CDR2 ANQGSEA come from the germline V gene. CDR3 length: 14 residues. CDR3 nucleotide sequence: TGCAGCGTTGGATCCGACAGGGATGACTATGGCTACACCTTC. Translating it yields CSVGSDRDDYGYTF. The full variable domain, in which reference TRBV29-1 and TRBJ1-2 provide the parts outside the CDR3, is SAVISQKPSRDICQRGTSLTIQCQVDSQVTMMFWYRQQPGQSLTLIATANQGSEATYESGFVIDKFPISRPNLTFSTLTVSNMSPEDSSIYLCSVGSDRDDYGYTFGSGTRLTVV.

As DNA, the CDR3 is TGTGCCAGTAGTATCCAGGGTAGTAATAAAGAGCAGTTCTTC. Its protein product is CASSIQGSNKEQFF. V is TRBV19 and J is TRBJ2-1; weak D call: TRBD1 (5 bases). V was trimmed by 3 bases and J by 10 bases, leaving 16 bases between them. Germline loops: CDR1 LNHDA, CDR2 SQIVND (reference sequence). This CDR3 comprises 14 residues.

J is TRBJ2-7 and V is TRBV11-1; D remains unclear. CDR1 and CDR2 from the germline V gene are SGHAT and FQDESV (reference sequence). The V gene lost 6 bases and the J gene lost 0 bases, with 12 bases spanning the gap. This CDR3 region has 14 residues. The CDR3 nucleotides read TGTGCCAGCAGTCCCGGCGAGAGCTCCTACGAGCAGTACTTC. It is translated as CASSPGESSYEQYF.

This sequence joins TRBV11-3 and TRBJ1-1, with D maybe TRBD1 (6 bases). This CDR3 comprises 12 residues. The ends were cut back, 3 bases at V and 6 bases at J, with 8 bases in the middle. The germline V gene has CDR1 SGHNT and CDR2 YENEEA. CDR3 protein: CASSLEGAEAFF. The CDR3 nucleotides are TGTGCCAGCAGCTTGGAGGGGGCTGAAGCTTTCTTT.

This rearrangement joins TRBV30 to TRBJ2-7, with D unclear. V was pared by 3 bases and J by 7 bases, with 16 bases between. Per the germline V gene, CDR1 is GTSNPN and CDR2 is SVGIG (reference sequence). The CDR3 runs to 13 residues. This chain's CDR3 is CAWSPGPGREQYF. The CDR3 nucleotides read TGTGCCTGGAGCCCCGGACCAGGAAGGGAGCAGTACTTC. The variable domain in full, completed from reference TRBV30 and TRBJ2-7, reads SQTIHQWPATLVQPVGSPLSLECTVEGTSNPNLYWYRQAAGRGLQLLFYSVGIGQISSEVPQNLSASRPQDRQFILSSKKLLLSDSGFYLCAWSPGPGREQYFGPGTRLTVT.

This clone appeared a few times. The V and J genes are TRBV28 and TRBJ2-7; D tentatively fits TRBD1 or TRBD2 (5 bases each). The CDR3 runs 13 residues. CDR1 is MDHEN, CDR2 SYDVKM, per germline. V was pared by 2 bases and J by 4 bases, with 9 bases between. CDR3: CASSLGGVYEQYF. The CDR3 DNA is TGTGCCAGCAGTTTAGGGGGAGTTTACGAGCAGTACTTC.

This clone was detected many times. This sequence joins TRBV5-1 and TRBJ1-4; perhaps TRBD1 as D (6 bases). In germline, CDR1 is SGHRS, CDR2 YFSETQ. V shed 6 bases and J shed 0 bases, with 9 bases lying between them. This CDR3 comprises 14 residues. CDR3 in DNA: TGCGCCAGCACCCCAGGGGCAACTAATGAAAAACTGTTTTTT. It specifies CASTPGATNEKLFF.

The rearrangement uses TRBV7-2 and TRBJ1-5; D is possibly TRBD1 (6 bases). Trimming took off 3 bases at V and 1 base at J, with 13 bases between the two ends. CDR3 length equals 16 residues. Germline CDR1 SGHTA, CDR2 FQGNSA. CDR3 region: CASSLGGGVSNQPQHF. The CDR3 nucleotides read TGTGCCAGCAGCTTGGGTGGGGGCGTCAGCAATCAGCCCCAGCATTTT.

The rearrangement uses TRBV25-1 and TRBJ1-2; D is possibly TRBD1 (5 bases). The CDR3 is 15 residues long. Germline values: CDR1 MGHDK, CDR2 SYGVNS. Trimming cost V 3 bases and J 8 bases, with 19 bases left between them. DNA of the CDR3: TGTGCCAGCAGTGACCTCGGGGCACCCCGGGGGGGCTACACCTTC. Translation: CASSDLGAPRGGYTF.

This sequence joins TRBV29-1 and TRBJ1-2; D is possibly TRBD1 (5 bases). From germline, CDR1 is SQVTM and CDR2 ANQGSEA. V was clipped by 7 bases and J by 6 bases, with 21 bases between them. The CDR3 spans 14 residues. The CDR3 DNA is TGCAGCGCCGACGATCCTCAGGGAAGGGATGGCTACACCTTC. This translates into CSADDPQGRDGYTF.

The gene calls are TRBV19 and TRBJ1-4, with 7 positions matching TRBD1. Per germline, CDR1 LNHDA and CDR2 SQIVND (reference sequence). Trimming removed 7 bases from V and 7 bases from J; junction bases left unmatched: 9. This CDR3 has 14 residues. CDR3: CASKDGTDSEKLFF. The CDR3, as DNA: TGTGCCAGTAAGGACGGGACAGATTCTGAAAAACTGTTTTTT.

This clone was detected only a few times. V usage is TRBV19 and J usage is TRBJ1-4; TRBD1 aligns across 7 bases. There are 14 residues in the CDR3. The V segment lost 3 bases and the J segment 8 bases; nucleotides outside the gene matches: 6. Per germline, CDR1 LNHDA and CDR2 SQIVND (reference sequence). CDR3 sequence reads: CASSMGQLGEKLFF. The DNA for the CDR3 is TGTGCCAGTAGTATGGGACAGCTGGGGGAAAAACTGTTTTTT.

The table lists this clone with many counts. This chain uses TRBV20-1 with TRBJ1-1; D remains unclear. CDR3 length equals 11 residues. V lost 4 bases and J 12 bases, leaving 15 bases between the germline ends. Germline CDR1 DFQATT, CDR2 SNEGSKA (reference sequence). CDR3 amino acids: CSATPGRGTFF. The CDR3 DNA is TGCAGTGCTACCCCCGGGCGGGGAACTTTCTTT.